These T cell receptor beta chains were read from a single sample in a study of response to subunit inactivated influenza vaccine. TCRdb itself ran the RT-PCR reads through MiXCR, one entry per CDR3 protein. The repertoire has hundreds of thousands of distinct CDR3 sequences, approximately 17% of them found once; the top ten carry around 9.9%. The sample consisted of PBMCs from blood, taken around 5 days after vaccination. The receptors come from a man aged 45-65 years who received an inactivated influenza vaccine. Each CDR3 is given with its conserved first and last residue. D genes are given only for firm matches. Clone size is given for some rows only: seen once, a few or many times, or a class if the clone is expanded.

j_gene: TRBJ2-2
d_gene: NA
abundance: NA
v_gene: TRBV11-2
CDR3aa: CASSLDVASVNTGELFF
CDR3nt: TGTGCCAGCAGCTTAGATGTGGCTAGCGTGAACACCGGGGAGCTGTTTTTT

j_gene: TRBJ2-3
d_gene: NA
abundance: NA
v_gene: TRBV29-1
CDR3aa: CSVATLASTDTQYF
CDR3nt: TGCAGCGTTGCAACGTTGGCTAGCACAGATACGCAGTATTTT

j_gene: TRBJ1-6
d_gene: NA
abundance: many
v_gene: TRBV7-2
CDR3aa: CASSLASRTSPLHF
CDR3nt: TGTGCCAGCAGCCTAGCCTCAAGGACTTCACCCCTCCACTTT

j_gene: TRBJ2-7
d_gene: TRBD1
abundance: few
v_gene: TRBV5-1
CDR3aa: CASSLQIGTGYEQYF
CDR3nt: TGCGCCAGCAGCTTGCAAATCGGGACAGGGTACGAGCAGTACTTC

j_gene: TRBJ2-6
d_gene: NA
abundance: many
v_gene: TRBV12-3/TRBV12-4
CDR3aa: CASRDRSGANVLTF
CDR3nt: TGTGCCAGCAGAGACAGGTCTGGGGCCAACGTCCTGACTTTC

j_gene: TRBJ2-4
d_gene: NA
abundance: NA
v_gene: TRBV7-8
CDR3aa: CASSSQRFLGAKNIQYF
CDR3nt: TGTGCCAGCAGCTCCCAGAGGTTCCTAGGGGCCAAAAACATTCAGTACTTC

j_gene: TRBJ2-1
d_gene: TRBD1
abundance: NA
v_gene: TRBV5-1
CDR3aa: CASKKHQGARNEQFF
CDR3nt: TGCGCCAGCAAAAAACACCAGGGGGCGCGAAATGAGCAGTTCTTC

j_gene: TRBJ1-5
d_gene: NA
abundance: NA
v_gene: TRBV27
CDR3aa: CASSTGINQPQHF
CDR3nt: TGTGCCAGCAGTACCGGGATCAATCAGCCCCAGCATTTT

j_gene: TRBJ2-1
d_gene: NA
abundance: NA
v_gene: TRBV24-1
CDR3aa: CATSPEGVRGKSYNEQFF
CDR3nt: TGTGCCACCAGTCCCGAAGGTGTTCGGGGGAAGTCCTACAATGAGCAGTTCTTC

j_gene: TRBJ1-2
d_gene: NA
abundance: few
v_gene: TRBV6-2/TRBV6-3
CDR3aa: CASSHGRIYGYTF
CDR3nt: TGTGCCAGCAGCCACGGACGGATCTATGGCTACACCTTC

j_gene: TRBJ2-3
d_gene: TRBD2
abundance: many
v_gene: TRBV20-1
CDR3aa: CSAKGLAGFTDTQYF
CDR3nt: TGCAGTGCTAAGGGACTAGCGGGTTTCACAGATACGCAGTATTTT

j_gene: TRBJ2-7
d_gene: NA
abundance: few
v_gene: TRBV20-1
CDR3aa: CSASRAFQSYEQYF
CDR3nt: TGCAGTGCTAGTAGGGCTTTCCAGTCCTACGAGCAGTACTTC

j_gene: TRBJ2-7
d_gene: TRBD2
abundance: few
v_gene: TRBV20-1
CDR3aa: CSADGSGTSYEQYF
CDR3nt: TGCAGTGCTGATGGTAGCGGGACTTCCTACGAGCAGTACTTC

j_gene: TRBJ2-1
d_gene: TRBD2
abundance: NA
v_gene: TRBV15
CDR3aa: CATSPELAGANEQFF
CDR3nt: TGTGCCACCAGCCCTGAACTAGCGGGAGCGAATGAGCAGTTCTTC

j_gene: TRBJ2-6
d_gene: NA
abundance: NA
v_gene: TRBV20-1
CDR3aa: CSASGAAGANVLTF
CDR3nt: TGCAGTGCTTCCGGAGCGGCCGGGGCCAACGTCCTGACTTTC

j_gene: TRBJ2-4
d_gene: NA
abundance: few
v_gene: TRBV7-2
CDR3aa: CASSLYTLNIQYF
CDR3nt: TGTGCCAGCAGCTTATACACGTTGAACATTCAGTACTTC

j_gene: TRBJ2-4
d_gene: TRBD1
abundance: few
v_gene: TRBV20-1
CDR3aa: CSARDSGTAENIQYF
CDR3nt: TGCAGTGCTAGAGACTCCGGGACAGCCGAAAACATTCAGTACTTC

j_gene: TRBJ1-2
d_gene: NA
abundance: few
v_gene: TRBV7-8
CDR3aa: CASSLVQGTPYGYTF
CDR3nt: TGTGCCAGCAGCTTAGTTCAGGGCACTCCCTATGGCTACACCTTC

j_gene: TRBJ2-3
d_gene: NA
abundance: NA
v_gene: TRBV20-1
CDR3aa: CSARYPPDTQYF
CDR3nt: TGCAGTGCCAGATATCCCCCAGATACGCAGTATTTT

j_gene: TRBJ1-5
d_gene: NA
abundance: NA
v_gene: TRBV12-3/TRBV12-4
CDR3aa: CASSLASSNQPQHF
CDR3nt: TGTGCCAGCAGTTTGGCGAGTAGCAATCAGCCCCAGCATTTT

j_gene: TRBJ2-3
d_gene: NA
abundance: many
v_gene: TRBV7-3
CDR3aa: CASSPFTTSTDTQYF
CDR3nt: TGTGCCAGCAGCCCCTTTACCACTAGCACAGATACGCAGTATTTT

j_gene: TRBJ1-4
d_gene: TRBD1
abundance: few
v_gene: TRBV5-1
CDR3aa: CASSSGQVNEKLFF
CDR3nt: TGCGCCAGCAGCTCGGGACAGGTTAATGAAAAACTGTTTTTT

j_gene: TRBJ1-4
d_gene: NA
abundance: NA
v_gene: TRBV4-2
CDR3aa: CASSVDRSNEKLFF
CDR3nt: TGTGCCAGCAGTGTCGACAGGTCAAATGAAAAACTGTTTTTT

j_gene: TRBJ2-7
d_gene: TRBD2
abundance: NA
v_gene: TRBV7-2
CDR3aa: CASSLALVAGRSEQYF
CDR3nt: TGTGCCAGCAGCTTAGCGCTGGTAGCGGGGAGGAGCGAGCAGTACTTC

j_gene: TRBJ1-2
d_gene: NA
abundance: few
v_gene: TRBV28
CDR3aa: CASSDSRGGLYGYTF
CDR3nt: TGTGCCAGCAGTGACTCCCGGGGCGGCCTCTATGGCTACACCTTC

j_gene: TRBJ2-1
d_gene: TRBD2
abundance: NA
v_gene: TRBV3-1
CDR3aa: CASSQEVSGGANEQFF
CDR3nt: TGTGCCAGCAGCCAAGAGGTTAGCGGGGGAGCCAATGAGCAGTTCTTC

j_gene: TRBJ2-7
d_gene: TRBD2
abundance: NA
v_gene: TRBV4-2
CDR3aa: CASSQVQRGGYEQYF
CDR3nt: TGTGCCAGCAGCCAAGTCCAGCGGGGGGGATACGAGCAGTACTTC

j_gene: TRBJ2-5
d_gene: NA
abundance: few
v_gene: TRBV10-3
CDR3aa: CAISDGSRLAGETQYF
CDR3nt: TGTGCCATCAGTGACGGGTCCAGGCTAGCCGGTGAGACCCAGTACTTC

j_gene: TRBJ2-4
d_gene: TRBD1
abundance: once
v_gene: TRBV19
CDR3aa: CASSMVDRANIQYF
CDR3nt: TGTGCCAGTAGTATGGTAGACAGGGCTAACATTCAGTACTTC

j_gene: TRBJ1-2
d_gene: NA
abundance: many
v_gene: TRBV7-2
CDR3aa: CASSLNSYGYTF
CDR3nt: TGTGCCAGCAGCTTAAACAGCTATGGCTACACCTTC

j_gene: TRBJ2-1
d_gene: NA
abundance: few
v_gene: TRBV7-3
CDR3aa: CASSPKGRHGYNEQFF
CDR3nt: TGTGCCAGCAGCCCTAAGGGGCGGCATGGGTACAATGAGCAGTTCTTC

j_gene: TRBJ2-3
d_gene: NA
abundance: few
v_gene: TRBV7-2
CDR3aa: CASSPSGLTQYF
CDR3nt: TGTGCCAGCAGCCCGAGCGGGCTCACGCAGTATTTT

j_gene: TRBJ2-3
d_gene: NA
abundance: few
v_gene: TRBV12-3/TRBV12-4
CDR3aa: CASSPRGVGTDTQYF
CDR3nt: TGTGCCAGCAGCCCTCGGGGCGTGGGCACAGATACGCAGTATTTT